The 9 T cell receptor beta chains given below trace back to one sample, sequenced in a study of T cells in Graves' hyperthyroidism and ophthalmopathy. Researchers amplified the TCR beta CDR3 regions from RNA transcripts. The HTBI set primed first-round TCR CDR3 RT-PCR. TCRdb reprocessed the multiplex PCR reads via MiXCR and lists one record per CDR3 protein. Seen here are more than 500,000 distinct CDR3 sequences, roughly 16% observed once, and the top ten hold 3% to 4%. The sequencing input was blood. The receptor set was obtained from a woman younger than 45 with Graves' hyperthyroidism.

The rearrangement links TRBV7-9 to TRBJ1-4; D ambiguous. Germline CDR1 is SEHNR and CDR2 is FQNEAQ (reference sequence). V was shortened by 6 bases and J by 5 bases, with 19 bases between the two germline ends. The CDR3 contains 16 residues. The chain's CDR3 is CASRAQVGPWNEKLFF. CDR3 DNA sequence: TGTGCCAGCAGGGCCCAGGTCGGGCCGTGGAATGAAAAACTGTTTTTT.

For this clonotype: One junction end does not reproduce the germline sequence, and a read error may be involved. CDR3 sequence: CASSRDSASPSNF. CDR3 sequence (DNA): TGTGCCAGCAGTCGGGACAGTGCCTCTCCCTCAAACTTT. V usage is TRBV27 and J usage is TRBJ1-6; 7 bases align to TRBD1. From germline, CDR1 is MNHEY and CDR2 SMNVEV (reference sequence). The CDR3 is made up of 13 amino acids.

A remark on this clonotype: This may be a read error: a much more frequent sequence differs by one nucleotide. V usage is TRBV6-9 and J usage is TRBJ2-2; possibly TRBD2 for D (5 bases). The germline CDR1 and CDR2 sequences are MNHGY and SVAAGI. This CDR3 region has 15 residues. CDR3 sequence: CASSYRGLSTGEPFF. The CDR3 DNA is TGTGCCAGCAGTTACCGCGGCTTAAGCACCGGGGAGCCGTTTTTT.

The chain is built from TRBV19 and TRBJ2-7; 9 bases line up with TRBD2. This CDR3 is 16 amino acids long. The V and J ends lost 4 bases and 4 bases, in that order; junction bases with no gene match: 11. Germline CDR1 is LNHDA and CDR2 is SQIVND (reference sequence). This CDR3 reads CASSTSSTSGYYEQYF. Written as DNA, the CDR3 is TGTGCCAGTAGTACAAGTTCGACTAGCGGATATTACGAGCAGTACTTC.

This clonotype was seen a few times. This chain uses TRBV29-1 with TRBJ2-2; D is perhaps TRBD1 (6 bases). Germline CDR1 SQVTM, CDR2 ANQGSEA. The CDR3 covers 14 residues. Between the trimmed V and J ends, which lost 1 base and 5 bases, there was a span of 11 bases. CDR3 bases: TGCAGCGTTGAAGGGACAGCAGAGACCGGGGAGCTGTTTTTT. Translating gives CSVEGTAETGELFF.

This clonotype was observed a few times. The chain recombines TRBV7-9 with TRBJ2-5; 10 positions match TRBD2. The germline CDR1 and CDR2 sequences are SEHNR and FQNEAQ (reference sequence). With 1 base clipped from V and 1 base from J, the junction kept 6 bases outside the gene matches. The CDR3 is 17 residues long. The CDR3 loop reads CASSLVMGLAFQETQYF. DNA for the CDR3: TGTGCCAGCAGCTTAGTTATGGGACTAGCGTTCCAAGAGACCCAGTACTTC. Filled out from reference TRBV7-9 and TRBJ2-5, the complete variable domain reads DTGVSQNPRHKITKRGQNVTFRCDPISEHNRLYWYRQTLGQGPEFLTYFQNEAQLEKSRLLSDRFSAERPKGSFSTLEIQRTEQGDSAMYLCASSLVMGLAFQETQYFGPGTRLLVL.

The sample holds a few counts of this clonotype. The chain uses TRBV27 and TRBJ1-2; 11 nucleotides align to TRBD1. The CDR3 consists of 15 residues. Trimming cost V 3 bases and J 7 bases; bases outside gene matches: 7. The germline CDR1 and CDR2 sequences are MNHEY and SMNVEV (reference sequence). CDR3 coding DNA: TGTGCCAGCAGTTTCGGGGACAGGGGGTTCGGTGGCTACACCTTC. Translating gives CASSFGDRGFGGYTF.

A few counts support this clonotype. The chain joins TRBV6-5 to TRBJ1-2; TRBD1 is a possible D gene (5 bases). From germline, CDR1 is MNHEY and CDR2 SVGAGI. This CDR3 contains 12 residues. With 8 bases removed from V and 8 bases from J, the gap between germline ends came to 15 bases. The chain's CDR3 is CASGPGSWGYTF. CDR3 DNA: TGTGCCAGCGGCCCAGGGTCGTGGGGCTACACCTTC.

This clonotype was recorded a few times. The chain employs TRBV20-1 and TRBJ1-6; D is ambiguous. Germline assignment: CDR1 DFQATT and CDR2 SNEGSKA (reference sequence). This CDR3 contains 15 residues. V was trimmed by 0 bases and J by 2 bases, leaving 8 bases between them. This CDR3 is CSARDSGTYNSPLHF. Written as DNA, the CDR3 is TGCAGTGCTAGAGATTCCGGGACCTATAATTCACCCCTCCACTTT.